The present TCR beta chain was sequenced within a study of Ad26.COV2.S vaccination and SARS-CoV-2 variants. The overall study: Donor was in the COV1001 Ad26.COV2.S trial arm.

Measured with immunoSEQ multiplex PCR; TCRdb has only the in-frame clones, and not every one. There are under 600,000 clones in the sample; 89% occur only once, and over 1.5% lies in the top ten. Of note for this clone: Antigen unknown.

Broader study findings: Analytic work on TCR breadth and depth might have understated the full extent of total T cell responses.

The treatment here: some 20 received Ad26.COV2.S at low or high dose, single or two shots; about 5 received placebo; per-sample allocation not given. Collection of samples fell on day 63 after the first vaccine or placebo injection. This Boston cohort included adults aged 18-55 years. Ad26 vector vaccine expressed Wuhan-strain SARS-CoV-2 spike. Germline CDR1 SGHVS, CDR2 FQNEAQ. The CDR3 totals 16 residues. The V gene lost 2 bases and the J gene lost 2 bases, with 13 bases spanning the gap. Sequencing used peripheral blood, obtained in a trial of Ad26.COV2.S vaccine versus placebo. The receptor comes from a person aged 18-60 years who received the Ad26.COV2.S COVID-19 vaccine or a placebo. V and J are TRBV7-8 and TRBJ1-5; D not resolved. CDR3 sequence: CASSLLAGIGNQPQHF. Here the CDR3 DNA reads TGTGCCAGCAGCTTATTGGCGGGGATTGGCAATCAGCCCCAGCATTTT. Combining the CDR3 with reference TRBV7-8 and TRBJ1-5 gives the whole variable domain GAGVSQSPRYKVAKRGQDVALRCDPISGHVSLFWYQQALGQGPEFLTYFQNEAQLDKSGLPSDRFFAERPEGSVSTLKIQRTQQEDSAVYLCASSLLAGIGNQPQHFGDGTRLSIL.